This T cell receptor (beta chain) was sequenced during a study of beta chain features in type 1 diabetes. Across the study: Healthy donors resembled patients in age, gender and cell yields. Study-level points and caveats: Although PCR might favor shorter templates, it would do so equally in patients and controls.

Of the isolated RNA, all was reverse transcribed, and so the sequenced material was expressed TCRB transcripts. The data were produced by immunoSEQ multiplex PCR, yet TCRdb's version contains in-frame clones alone and is incomplete. The sample yields fewer than 350,000 clones, around 20% seen once. This clone showed up just a few times. Its antigen is unidentified. The source material was naive CD4+ T cells from blood. The sequence derives from a woman under 30 in good health.

CDR3 region: CASSLGSRGQGAGGYTF. DNA of the CDR3: TGTGCCAGCAGCTTAGGGAGTAGGGGACAGGGGGCGGGAGGCTACACCTTC. V usage is TRBV7-2 and J usage is TRBJ1-2; TRBD1 agrees at 12 bases. This CDR3 contains 17 residues. Looked up from germline, CDR1 is SGHTA and CDR2 is FQGNSA. Trimming cost V 1 base and J 8 bases; bases outside gene matches: 11.